Each of the 32 T cell receptor beta chains below was sequenced from the same sample in a study of blood T cell repertoires in COVID-19. Libraries were prepared by immunoSEQ multiplex PCR; TCRdb keeps only in-frame clonotypes and omits some of them. The repertoire consists of approximately 230,000 clones, with 88% occurring once and the leading ten covering 1.3% to 1.5%. Input material: peripheral blood. The origin of the receptors is a man at least 80 years old with acute or convalescent COVID-19.

The rearrangement uses TRBV2 and TRBJ1-3; 7 positions match TRBD1. CDR1 and CDR2 (germline): SNHLY, FYNNEI. V lost 4 bases and J lost 2; bases outside the gene matches: 2. CDR3 length: 14 residues. CDR3 in amino acids: CASSGQGPGNTIYF. The CDR3 DNA reads as TGTGCCAGCAGTGGACAGGGCCCTGGAAACACCATATATTTT.

The chain recombines TRBV7-9 with TRBJ2-7; 9 bases match TRBD2. Germline CDR1 SEHNR, CDR2 FQNEAQ (reference sequence). V lost 5 bases to trimming and J lost 3 bases; unmatched junction nucleotides: 5. The CDR3 contains 14 residues. CDR3 in DNA: TGTGCCAGCAGCCGGACTAGCGCGAACTACGAGCAGTACTTC. It codes for CASSRTSANYEQYF.

Regarding this clone: Different DNA sequences within this sample yield the same CDR3. V gene TRBV7-2 combines with J gene TRBJ1-6, with a possible D match to TRBD1 (6 bases). The CDR3 is 15 residues long. In germline, CDR1 is SGHTA, CDR2 FQGNSA. The germline V and J ends were trimmed by 2 bases and 7 bases, with 12 bases remaining between them. The CDR3 DNA is TGTGCCAGCAGCTTACGCCAGGGGAACAATTCACCCCTCCACTTT. As protein: CASSLRQGNNSPLHF.

This clone is a singleton in its sample. V is TRBV10-3 and J is TRBJ1-2; maybe TRBD1 (6 bases). Germline V gives CDR1 ENHRY, CDR2 SYGVKD. The CDR3 totals 13 residues. V lost 0 bases, J lost 6 bases, and 8 bases lay in between. CDR3 in amino acids: CAISESRGDGYTF. The CDR3 bases are TGTGCCATCAGTGAGTCCAGGGGAGATGGCTACACCTTC.

The chain has TRBV6-5 and TRBJ1-1; D unclear. The CDR3 length is 15 residues. V gave up 5 bases and J gave up 1 base, with 14 bases separating them. Germline V gene sequence: CDR1 MNHEY, CDR2 SVGAGI. The CDR3 reads CASSPPAGGNTEAFF. CDR3 coding DNA: TGTGCCAGCAGTCCCCCGGCGGGCGGGAACACTGAAGCTTTCTTT.

The chain couples TRBV18 to TRBJ2-3; D gene ambiguous. Trimming stripped 5 bases from V and 0 bases from J, with 6 bases between. This CDR3 is built from 13 residues. The germline V gene encodes CDR1 KGHSH and CDR2 LQKENI. CDR3 DNA sequence: TGTGCCAGCTCAGACGGGAGCACAGATACGCAGTATTTT. Its protein is CASSDGSTDTQYF. Supplemented by reference TRBV18 and TRBJ2-3, the full variable domain reads NAGVMQNPRHLVRRRGQEARLRCSPMKGHSHVYWYRQLPEEGLKFMVYLQKENIIDESGMPKERFSAEFPKEGPSILRIQQVVRGDSAAYFCASSDGSTDTQYFGPGTRLTVL.

The rearrangement uses TRBV25-1 and TRBJ2-7, with 11 bases matching TRBD2. CDR3 length: 15 residues. From germline, CDR1 is MGHDK and CDR2 SYGVNS. V gave up 0 bases and J gave up 3 bases; unmatched junction bases: 1. For the CDR3, the DNA is TGTGCCAGCAGTGAATACACTAGCGGGAGCTACGAGCAGTACTTC. This gives the protein CASSEYTSGSYEQYF.

The chain recombines TRBV6-1 with TRBJ1-6, with a weak D call TRBD1 (6 bases). This CDR3 has 15 amino acids. Germline lookup yields CDR1 MNHNS and CDR2 SASEGT. V gave up 5 bases and J gave up 5 bases, with 13 bases separating them. CDR3 amino acids: CASSFDYRDNSPLHF. CDR3 DNA sequence: TGTGCCAGCAGTTTCGATTACAGGGATAATTCACCCCTCCACTTT.

In its sample, this clone was seen a few times. V usage is TRBV19 and J usage is TRBJ1-2; D is unresolved. V was shortened by 0 bases and J by 4 bases, with 9 bases between the two germline ends. This CDR3 region has 14 residues. Germline-derived CDR1 and CDR2 are LNHDA and SQIVND (reference sequence). In nucleotides, the CDR3 is TGTGCCAGTAGTATAGATAGGACTGGCTATGGCTACACCTTC. Its translation is CASSIDRTGYGYTF. The full variable domain, with the rest looked up from reference TRBV19 and TRBJ1-2, is DGGITQSPKYLFRKEGQNVTLSCEQNLNHDAMYWYRQDPGQGLRLIYYSQIVNDFQKGDIAEGYSVSREKKESFPLTVTSAQKNPTAFYLCASSIDRTGYGYTFGSGTRLTVV.

The gene calls are TRBV28 and TRBJ1-2; 9 bases are shared with TRBD1. The V segment lost 6 bases and the J segment 8 bases; nucleotides outside the gene matches: 7. CDR3 size: 13 residues. Per germline, CDR1 MDHEN and CDR2 SYDVKM. The CDR3 bases are TGTGCCAGCAGATGGGGACAGGGAAGAGGCTACACCTTC. Encoded protein: CASRWGQGRGYTF.

The genes are TRBV28 and TRBJ1-2, with no clear D. Deletions cut 4 bases from V and 8 bases from J, with 20 bases between. CDR1 is MDHEN and CDR2 is SYDVKM in the germline V gene. CDR3 length: 15 amino acids. CDR3 sequence reads: CASSSASGYAGGYTF. The DNA of the CDR3 is TGTGCCAGCAGTTCCGCGTCAGGATACGCTGGGGGCTACACCTTC.

This sequence joins TRBV7-2 and TRBJ1-3; the D gene is possibly TRBD1 (6 bases). This CDR3 has 15 residues. CDR1 is SGHTA and CDR2 is FQGNSA in the germline V gene. Between the trimmed V and J ends, which lost 5 bases and 4 bases, there was a span of 15 bases. The CDR3 spells CASSPRGGGGNTIYF. DNA for the CDR3: TGTGCCAGCAGCCCAAGGGGGGGCGGGGGAAACACCATATATTTT. Full variable domain (missing parts from reference TRBV7-2 and TRBJ1-3): GAGVSQSPSNKVTEKGKDVELRCDPISGHTALYWYRQSLGQGLEFLIYFQGNSAPDKSGLPSDRFSAERTGGSVSTLTIQRTQQEDSAVYLCASSPRGGGGNTIYFGEGSWLTVV.

The chain links TRBV15 to TRBJ1-2; D call uncertain. The V end was cut by 0 bases, the J end by 5 bases, with 13 bases between. This CDR3 contains 15 residues. Germline CDR1 reads LNHNV; CDR2 reads YYDKDF (reference sequence). The CDR3 coding sequence is TGTGCCACCAGCAGAGATCCTGGCTTACCGTATGGCTACACCTTC. Amino acid sequence: CATSRDPGLPYGYTF.

The chain is built from TRBV7-8 and TRBJ2-1, with 10 bases lining up with TRBD1. Germline V gene sequence: CDR1 SGHVS, CDR2 FQNEAQ. The CDR3 loop spans 14 amino acids. Unmatched junction bases numbered 4, after V lost 5 bases and J lost 6 bases. The CDR3 nucleotides are TGTGCCAGCAGCACCGGGACAGGGGTCAATGAGCAGTTCTTC. It yields the protein CASSTGTGVNEQFF.

The gene calls are TRBV15 and TRBJ2-5; 7 bases agree with TRBD1. From germline, CDR1 is LNHNV and CDR2 YYDKDF (reference sequence). V trimming: 5 bases; J trimming: 2 bases; junction bases outside the gene matches: 14. This CDR3 region has 17 residues. The CDR3, as DNA: TGTGCCACCAGCTCCCGCCGGACAGGAGCCTTTCAAGAGACCCAGTACTTC. Protein sequence: CATSSRRTGAFQETQYF. The whole variable domain, remainder taken from reference TRBV15 and TRBJ2-5, is DAMVIQNPRYQVTQFGKPVTLSCSQTLNHNVMYWYQQKSSQAPKLLFHYYDKDFNNEADTPDNFQSRRPNTSFCFLDIRSPGLGDTAMYLCATSSRRTGAFQETQYFGPGTRLLVL.

This chain joins TRBV2 and TRBJ2-7; 9 bases are shared with TRBD1. Germline V lookup: CDR1 SNHLY, CDR2 FYNNEI. This CDR3 comprises 15 residues. V trimming: 7 bases; J trimming: 0 bases; junction bases outside the gene matches: 7. CDR3 residues: CASMQDRGSSYEQYF. The CDR3 DNA reads as TGTGCCAGCATGCAAGACAGGGGGTCCTCCTACGAGCAGTACTTC.

The chain has TRBV6-5 and TRBJ1-1; no reliable D call. The germline V gene encodes CDR1 MNHEY and CDR2 SVGAGI. V lost 0 bases, J lost 9 bases, and 8 bases lay in between. The CDR3 is 12 residues long. The chain's CDR3 is CASSYSGDKAFF. In DNA form, the CDR3 reads TGTGCCAGCAGTTACTCTGGAGATAAAGCTTTCTTT.

The chain uses TRBV7-9 and TRBJ2-6; the D is unclear. V was trimmed by 1 base and J by 0 bases, leaving 4 bases between them. The CDR3 is 15 residues long. Germline V CDR1 and CDR2: SEHNR, FQNEAQ (reference sequence). CDR3 nucleotide sequence: TGTGCCAGCAGCTTAGGGAGCTCTGGGGCCAACGTCCTGACTTTC. Protein product: CASSLGSSGANVLTF.

This sequence joins TRBV7-2 and TRBJ2-1; the match to TRBD2 covers 10 bases. The junction had 4 bases not matched to a gene; V was cut back by 6 bases and J by 5 bases. CDR3 length: 14 amino acids. From germline, CDR1 is SGHTA and CDR2 FQGNSA. Written as DNA, the CDR3 is TGTGCCAGCAGGCCTAGCGGGGGCCACAATGAGCAGTTCTTC. Its translation: CASRPSGGHNEQFF.

The chain carries TRBV5-1 and TRBJ2-7; 7 bases map to TRBD1. This CDR3 contains 14 residues. Germline values: CDR1 SGHRS, CDR2 YFSETQ. V shed 3 bases, J shed 4 bases, and the junction held 7 bases outside the gene matches. The CDR3 sequence: CASSYDRVGYEQYF. CDR3 bases: TGCGCCAGCAGCTACGACAGGGTCGGATACGAGCAGTACTTC.

This clone was observed a single time. The chain employs TRBV6-5 and TRBJ1-1; tentative D call: TRBD1 (6 bases). V was shortened by 6 bases and J by 6 bases, with 14 bases between the two germline ends. From germline, CDR1 is MNHEY and CDR2 SVGAGI. CDR3 size: 13 residues. The CDR3 loop is CASSPGAGAEAFF. As DNA, the CDR3 is TGTGCCAGCAGCCCGGGGGCGGGGGCTGAAGCTTTCTTT.

This rearrangement joins TRBV6-5 to TRBJ2-1, with 7 positions matching TRBD2. This CDR3 is built from 15 residues. J was trimmed by 0 bases and V by 2 bases; bases with no gene match: 1. CDR1 MNHEY and CDR2 SVGAGI come from the germline V gene. The CDR3 loop is CASSYKRGSYNEQFF. CDR3 DNA: TGTGCCAGCAGTTACAAGCGGGGCTCCTACAATGAGCAGTTCTTC.

Here the CDR3 reads CASSLKLAGGPSTYEQYF. In nucleotides, the CDR3 is TGTGCCAGCAGCTTAAAGCTAGCGGGAGGGCCATCGACCTACGAGCAGTACTTC. The chain joins TRBV7-8 to TRBJ2-7; 12 bases are shared with TRBD2. Germline values: CDR1 SGHVS, CDR2 FQNEAQ. This CDR3 has 18 residues. Trimming at V came to 2 bases and at J to 2 bases, leaving 10 bases not matched to a gene.

The chain carries TRBV18 and TRBJ1-5; D not resolved. The CDR3 runs 15 residues. V was shortened by 3 bases and J by 1 base, with 10 bases between the two germline ends. The germline gives CDR1 KGHSH, CDR2 LQKENI. CDR3 nucleotide sequence: TGTGCCAGCTCACCTTTCCCGAGGAGCAATCAGCCCCAGCATTTT. Residues: CASSPFPRSNQPQHF.

This sequence joins TRBV11-2 and TRBJ1-2, with D hard to call. Germline V CDR1 and CDR2: SGHAT, FQNNGV. V lost 1 base, J lost 2 bases, and 11 bases lay in between. This CDR3 is 15 amino acids long. CDR3: CASSLGPQVNYGYTF. CDR3 coding DNA: TGTGCCAGCAGCTTAGGTCCGCAGGTCAACTATGGCTACACCTTC.

The chain couples TRBV9 to TRBJ2-3; 9 nucleotides agree with TRBD2. The trim removed 0 bases at V and 5 bases at J, leaving 7 bases unmatched. CDR3 size: 16 residues. CDR1 and CDR2 from the germline V gene are SGDLS and YYNGEE. The CDR3 loop is CASSVGVAGAVDTQYF. The CDR3 bases are TGTGCCAGCAGCGTAGGAGTAGCGGGAGCGGTAGATACGCAGTATTTT.

This clone came up once. CDR3 DNA: TGTGCCAGCAGCTTAGGCGCCTATAACTATGGCTACACCTTC. Translating gives CASSLGAYNYGYTF. The chain carries TRBV11-2 and TRBJ1-2; D is uncertain. The ends were cut back, 1 base at V and 1 base at J, with 7 bases in the middle. The CDR3 totals 14 residues. The germline V gene encodes CDR1 SGHAT and CDR2 FQNNGV.

Only one count was recorded for this clone. The chain is built from TRBV6-2 or TRBV6-3 and TRBJ2-5; perhaps TRBD1 as D (5 bases). The CDR3 totals 11 residues. V lost 1 base and J lost 11, with 8 bases in between. The germline CDR1 and CDR2 sequences are MNHEY and SVGEGT. The CDR3, as DNA: TGTGCCAGCAGTTACTGGGGCCCTCAGTACTTC. Translated, it gives CASSYWGPQYF.

The genes are TRBV27 and TRBJ2-7, with 8 bases lining up with TRBD1. The germline CDR1 and CDR2 sequences are MNHEY and SMNVEV (reference sequence). V trimming: 4 bases; J trimming: 5 bases; junction bases outside the gene matches: 22. The CDR3 length is 19 residues. Here the CDR3 reads CASSYPDLRDRRSCDEQYF. The CDR3 DNA follows: TGTGCCAGCAGTTATCCCGATCTCCGGGACAGGAGGAGCTGCGACGAGCAGTACTTC.

This clone was detected once. This rearrangement joins TRBV12-3 or TRBV12-4 to TRBJ2-2, with D possibly TRBD1 on 5 matching bases. Trimming removed 3 bases from V and 7 bases from J, with 9 bases in between. The CDR3 has 13 residues. CDR3 bases: TGTGCCAGCAGTTTGGCAGGGTACGGGGAGCTGTTTTTT. The encoded protein is CASSLAGYGELFF.

The chain carries TRBV7-2 and TRBJ2-2, with D possibly being TRBD1 (5 bases). Looked up from germline, CDR1 is SGHTA and CDR2 is FQGNSA. With 4 bases removed from V and 7 bases from J, the gap between germline ends came to 13 bases. The CDR3 is 14 amino acids. CDR3 bases: TGTGCCAGCAGCTCCAGGGTTACCGGCGGGGAGCTGTTTTTT. It codes for CASSSRVTGGELFF.

V gene TRBV19 combines with J gene TRBJ1-3, with 8 nucleotides matching TRBD1. V shed 3 bases, J shed 0 bases, and the junction held 4 bases outside the gene matches. The V gene's germline CDR1 is LNHDA and CDR2 SQIVND (reference sequence). The CDR3 loop spans 16 amino acids. CDR3: CASSMGTGFSGNTIYF. The CDR3 region has the DNA TGTGCCAGTAGTATGGGGACAGGATTCTCTGGAAACACCATATATTTT.